Included here is one TCR beta chain sequence, with context. The antigen remains unidentified. The PCR ran on 60 Vbeta and 13 Jbeta primers. Data came from immunoSEQ multiplex PCR; TCRdb stores just in-frame clones and leaves some out. The listing contains under 200,000 clones. The data were taken from a study of cytomegalovirus exposure and HLA in healthy donors. Study-level findings and limits: By HLA locus, TCR association rates varied in a later analysis, with DRB1 showing the most and HLA-C the fewest. No immune exposure information besides CMV serostatus was available. Both high specificity and high sensitivity reportedly marked the classifier's diagnosis of cytomegalovirus status.

CDR1 GTSNPN and CDR2 SVGIG come from the germline V gene (reference sequence). The V gene end was trimmed by 0 bases and the J gene end by 13 bases; junction bases not matched to a gene: 6. The CDR3 loop spans 12 amino acids. This sequence originates from a young woman in good health and CMV-seropositive. The chain is built from TRBV30 and TRBJ2-1; 7 bases line up with TRBD1. Sequenced sample: PBMCs. This CDR3 reads CAWSVSRDSQFF. The CDR3 coding sequence is TGTGCCTGGAGTGTTAGCAGGGACAGTCAGTTCTTC. Looking up the rest from reference TRBV30 and TRBJ2-1 gives the full variable domain: SQTIHQWPATLVQPVGSPLSLECTVEGTSNPNLYWYRQAAGRGLQLLFYSVGIGQISSEVPQNLSASRPQDRQFILSSKKLLLSDSGFYLCAWSVSRDSQFFGPGTRLTVL.